This is a list of T cell receptor beta chains from one sample in a study of T-cell reconstitution after alpha-beta-depleted transplantation in children. TCRdb re-analysed the PCR reads in MiXCR, keeping a single row per CDR3 protein. The data contain 490,000 or so distinct CDR3 sequences, approximately 10% of them singletons. Source: PBMCs, taken before TCRalphabeta/CD19-depleted stem cell transplant. The receptors were sampled from a child between 2 and 9 years old with inherited bone marrow failure, due to receive a stem cell transplant. The CDR3 runs from the conserved cysteine through the conserved F or W. D genes are given only for firm matches. Clone sizes are given selectively: once, few, many, or a class where the clone is expanded.

j_gene | d_gene | abundance | v_gene | CDR3aa | CDR3nt
TRBJ2-5 | TRBD2 | few | TRBV20-1 | CSARDPGLGKETQYF | TGCAGTGCTAGAGATCCGGGACTAGGAAAAGAGACCCAGTACTTC
TRBJ2-7 | . | many | TRBV4-3 | CASSQDHNSNAYEQYF | TGCGCCAGCAGCCAAGATCATAACAGTAACGCCTACGAGCAGTACTTC
TRBJ2-1 | TRBD2 | . | TRBV5-1 | CASSEGTSVQDEQFF | TGCGCCAGCAGCGAGGGGACTAGCGTTCAGGATGAGCAGTTCTTC
TRBJ2-7 | TRBD1 | many | TRBV7-2 | CASSMTGLAYEQYF | TGTGCCAGCAGCATGACAGGGCTCGCCTACGAGCAGTACTTC
TRBJ2-5 | TRBD2 | many | TRBV18 | CASSPPGLAQETQYF | TGTGCCAGCAGTCCACCGGGACTAGCGCAAGAGACCCAGTACTTC
TRBJ2-5 | . | many | TRBV7-9 | CASSPQEETQYF | TGTGCCAGCAGCCCCCAAGAGGAGACCCAGTACTTC
TRBJ2-7 | . | few | TRBV28 | CASNWASGVDEQYF | TGTGCCAGCAACTGGGCCAGTGGAGTCGACGAGCAGTACTTC
TRBJ2-7 | TRBD2 | many | TRBV29-1 | CSAQAGVLGEQYF | TGCAGCGCCCAAGCGGGAGTTTTGGGCGAGCAGTACTTC
TRBJ2-1 | TRBD2 | many | TRBV3-1 | CASSQVRTSGMFF | TGTGCCAGCAGCCAAGTTAGGACTAGCGGGATGTTCTTC
TRBJ2-7 | TRBD2 | many | TRBV4-3 | CASSQDALAGEVYEQYF | TGCGCCAGCAGCCAAGACGCACTAGCGGGAGAAGTCTACGAGCAGTACTTC
TRBJ2-3 | . | many | TRBV20-1 | CSASQADTQYF | TGCAGTGCTAGTCAGGCCGATACGCAGTATTTT
TRBJ2-7 | . | . | TRBV4-3 | CASSSLTSSYEQYF | TGCGCCAGCAGCTCCCTGACTAGCTCCTACGAGCAGTACTTC
TRBJ2-5 | TRBD2 | many | TRBV27 | CASSLRPLAGGWETQYF | TGTGCCAGCAGTTTACGGCCACTAGCGGGAGGGTGGGAGACCCAGTACTTC
TRBJ2-1 | . | many | TRBV24-1 | CATSDYENEQFF | TGTGCCACCAGTGATTATGAGAATGAGCAGTTCTTC
TRBJ2-2 | . | many | TRBV5-1 | CASSLYLRGTRELDTGELFF | TGCGCCAGCAGCTTGTATTTACGGGGAACGAGGGAGTTGGACACCGGGGAGCTGTTTTTT
TRBJ1-2 | TRBD1 | . | TRBV6-1 | CASRPGTGGSLGRGYTF | TGTGCCAGCAGACCCGGGACAGGGGGCTCCCTGGGTCGTGGCTACACCTTC
TRBJ1-1 | . | . | TRBV20-1 | CSARTVSDSEAFF | TGCAGTGCTAGGACCGTCTCGGACTCTGAAGCTTTCTTT
TRBJ2-3 | TRBD2 | many | TRBV24-1 | CATSDPKREGRTDTQYF | TGTGCCACCAGTGATCCTAAGCGGGAGGGACGCACAGATACGCAGTATTTT
TRBJ2-2 | . | . | TRBV12-3/TRBV12-4 | CASSLWQVTTGELFF | TGTGCCAGCAGTTTGTGGCAGGTGACCACCGGGGAGCTGTTTTTT
TRBJ2-1 | . | many | TRBV15 | CATSPRIAHEQFF | TGTGCCACCAGCCCGCGAATAGCCCATGAGCAGTTCTTC
TRBJ2-2 | . | . | TRBV4-3 | CASSLTGTRAQELFF | TGCGCCAGCAGCCTAACCGGGACGCGGGCGCAGGAGCTGTTTTTT
TRBJ2-7 | . | many | TRBV20-1 | CSARDLFSAPSYEQYF | TGCAGTGCTAGAGATCTCTTTAGCGCGCCCTCCTACGAGCAGTACTTC
TRBJ1-4 | TRBD1 | many | TRBV5-1 | CASSLDSRLPGQTEKLFF | TGCGCCAGCAGCTTGGACAGCAGACTCCCGGGACAGACTGAAAAACTGTTTTTT
TRBJ2-2 | TRBD2 | many | TRBV12-3/TRBV12-4 | CASSLGLAGTGELFF | TGCGCCAGCAGCTTGGGTCTAGCGGGCACCGGGGAGCTGTTTTTT
TRBJ1-1 | . | many | TRBV7-9 | CASSLARPEYTEAFF | TGTGCCAGCAGCTTAGCGAGGCCCGAATACACTGAAGCTTTCTTT
TRBJ2-2 | TRBD1 | many | TRBV7-6 | CASSSYSQGAGELFF | TGTGCCAGCAGCTCCTATTCCCAGGGGGCCGGGGAGCTGTTTTTT
TRBJ1-1 | TRBD1 | many | TRBV24-1 | CATSDLGLGQVF | TGTGCCACCAGTGATTTAGGGCTTGGACAGGTCTTT
TRBJ2-7 | TRBD2 | many | TRBV4-3 | CASSRSGGRRYYEQYF | TGCGCCAGCAGCCGATCCGGGGGGAGGCGCTACTACGAGCAGTACTTC
TRBJ2-7 | TRBD2 | . | TRBV10-2 | CASLRAGPGYYEQYF | TGCGCCAGCCTGAGAGCGGGGCCAGGCTACTACGAGCAGTACTTC
TRBJ2-3 | TRBD2 | . | TRBV7-7 | CASSPGQGTSGSPDTQYF | TGTGCCAGCAGTCCGGGACAGGGGACTAGCGGGAGTCCAGATACGCAGTATTTT
TRBJ2-1 | . | many | TRBV12-3/TRBV12-4 | CASLAGNSYNEQFF | TGTGCCAGCCTTGCGGGAAACTCCTACAATGAGCAGTTCTTC
TRBJ2-1 | TRBD1 | many | TRBV12-3/TRBV12-4 | CASSFYGTGGPSRF | TGTGCCAGCAGTTTTTACGGGACAGGGGGACCTTCGCGCTTC
TRBJ2-3 | . | many | TRBV14 | CASSQTLSPWADTQYF | TGTGCCAGCAGTCAGACCCTCAGCCCGTGGGCAGATACGCAGTATTTT
TRBJ2-5 | . | few | TRBV5-1 | CASSLGWETQYF | TGCGCCAGCAGTTTGGGGTGGGAGACCCAGTACTTC
TRBJ2-2 | . | many | TRBV11-2 | CASSLVSLHELFF | TGTGCCAGCAGCTTAGTTTCCCTCCACGAGCTGTTTTTT
TRBJ1-5 | . | many | TRBV19 | CASSWTEYSNQPQHF | TGTGCCAGTAGTTGGACAGAGTATAGCAATCAGCCCCAGCATTTT
TRBJ2-5 | TRBD1 | many | TRBV5-8 | CASSLDPGGGETQYF | TGTGCCAGCAGCTTGGATCCAGGGGGCGGTGAGACCCAGTACTTC
TRBJ1-1 | . | . | TRBV7-9 | CASSFSQGMNTEAFF | TGTGCCAGCAGCTTCTCTCAGGGGATGAACACTGAAGCTTTCTTT
TRBJ1-1 | . | few | TRBV7-9 | CASNYPGTNYTEAFF | TGTGCCAGCAACTATCCCGGGACAAATTACACTGAAGCTTTCTTT
TRBJ2-1 | TRBD2 | . | TRBV30 | CAWSGSSGKRSYNEQFF | TGTGCCTGGAGTGGAAGTAGCGGGAAAAGGTCCTACAATGAGCAGTTCTTC
TRBJ2-7 | . | many | TRBV27 | CASSHGTNKQYF | TGTGCCAGCAGTCACGGGACGAATAAGCAGTACTTC
TRBJ1-6 | TRBD1 | many | TRBV5-1 | CASSAGTGTSSPLHF | TGCGCCAGCAGCGCCGGGACAGGGACGAGTTCACCCCTCCACTTT
TRBJ2-4 | . | many | TRBV20-1 | CSASTLAKGDIQYF | TGCAGTGCTAGCACTCTAGCCAAGGGGGACATTCAGTACTTC